This TCR beta chain was sequenced during a study of blood T cell repertoires in COVID-19. This clone was seen a handful of times. Germline V gene sequence: CDR1 LGHDT, CDR2 YNNKEL (reference sequence). The CDR3 totals 20 residues. Losses at the gene ends were 1 base for V and 6 bases for J; bases not matched to a gene: 20. Clones were read by immunoSEQ multiplex PCR, and TCRdb kept only the in-frame ones, dropping some. The table lists approximately 350,000 clones, roughly 87% of them singletons. Enrollees, about 18 to 90 years old, lived in some 24 US areas. This receptor was taken from a woman aged 50 to 60 who had recovered from COVID-19. Sequenced sample: PBMCs or T cells enriched from blood (not recorded which). The chain joins TRBV3-1 (or the pseudogene TRBV3-2) to TRBJ1-4; TRBD1 agrees at 7 bases. The CDR3 DNA reads TGTGCCAGCAGCCAAGGACCGGGACAGACTCTTGGAGGGGAGGATGAAAAACTGTTTTTT. Its protein is CASSQGPGQTLGGEDEKLFF.